These 23 T cell receptor beta chains share one sample of origin, sequenced in a study of T-cell reconstitution after alpha-beta-depleted transplantation in children. Using unique molecular identifiers, the investigators prepared the TCRbeta library. From the PCR reads, TCRdb called clonotypes with MiXCR, one entry per CDR3 protein. The profile shows about 1,000,000 distinct CDR3 sequences, under 30% of them singletons. The sequencing here drew on PBMCs, mostly from graft donor cells, taken 360 days after TCRalphabeta/CD19-depleted stem cell transplant. These receptors came from a boy less than two years old who had a stem cell transplant for SCID, so the T cells may come from the graft donor.

This clonotype was seen just once. This rearrangement joins TRBV12-3 or TRBV12-4 to TRBJ2-1; no firm D call. Trimming left V 1 base short and J 5 bases short, with 9 bases between. This CDR3 has 14 amino acids. CDR3 in DNA: TGTGCCAGCAGTTTAGTGGTCGGAAACAATGAGCAGTTCTTC. It is translated as CASSLVVGNNEQFF.

The sample holds a few counts of this clonotype. V and J are TRBV11-2 and TRBJ2-4; perhaps D is TRBD1 or TRBD2 (5 bases each). CDR1 is SGHAT, CDR2 FQNNGV, per germline. CDR3 length: 15 residues. The V end was cut by 3 bases, the J end by 6 bases, with 15 bases between. CDR3 sequence: CASSLKTARGNIQYF. CDR3 nucleotide sequence: TGTGCCAGCAGCTTGAAGACAGCTCGGGGAAACATTCAGTACTTC.

J is TRBJ1-2 and V is TRBV2, with unresolved D. This CDR3 is 13 amino acids long. Germline V gene sequence: CDR1 SNHLY, CDR2 FYNNEI. Deletions cut 5 bases from V and 7 bases from J, with 14 bases between. The chain's CDR3 is CASSLRVVGGYTF. The CDR3 region has the DNA TGTGCCAGCAGTTTGAGGGTAGTGGGTGGCTACACCTTC.

This rearrangement joins TRBV5-1 to TRBJ2-5, with D perhaps being TRBD1 or TRBD2 (7 bases each). This CDR3 comprises 14 residues. Germline CDR1 reads SGHRS; CDR2 reads YFSETQ. V lost 4 bases, J lost 3 bases, and 13 bases lay in between. CDR3 loop: CASSQGGTKETQYF. Written as DNA, the CDR3 is TGCGCCAGCAGCCAGGGGGGGACGAAAGAGACCCAGTACTTC.

This clonotype appeared a few times. V and J are TRBV6-2 or TRBV6-3 and TRBJ1-1; perhaps TRBD1 as D (5 bases). With 6 bases removed from V and 9 bases from J, the gap between germline ends came to 17 bases. Germline V lookup: CDR1 MNHEY, CDR2 SVGEGT. The CDR3 consists of 13 residues. CDR3 DNA: TGTGCCAGCAGCTTGTGGGACGGCCCGAAAGCTTTCTTT. Translation: CASSLWDGPKAFF.

This clonotype was counted a single time. The rearrangement joins TRBV7-6 to TRBJ1-1, with D possibly being TRBD1 (6 bases). Germline V CDR1 and CDR2: SGHVS, FNYEAQ. CDR3 length equals 16 residues. V dropped 0 bases and J dropped 4 bases, with 15 bases sitting between them. The CDR3 loop reads CASSLAARGFGTEAFF. CDR3 DNA sequence: TGTGCCAGCAGCTTAGCGGCCAGGGGTTTCGGCACTGAAGCTTTCTTT.

The chain has TRBV5-1 and TRBJ2-2, with D possibly matching TRBD2 (7 bases). Trimming took 4 bases from V and 4 from J, leaving 20 bases between them. There are 17 residues in the CDR3. CDR1 SGHRS and CDR2 YFSETQ come from the germline V gene. The CDR3 coding sequence is TGCGCCAGCAGCAGGGGGGGAGGAGAGCGGAGCACCGGGGAGCTGTTTTTT. It encodes CASSRGGGERSTGELFF.

This chain joins TRBV5-1 and TRBJ2-3, with D unresolved. V gave up 4 bases and J gave up 2 bases, with 11 bases separating them. Per the germline V gene, CDR1 is SGHRS and CDR2 is YFSETQ. CDR3 length: 14 residues. DNA of the CDR3: TGCGCCAGCAGCCGATCAAGCCTCACAGATACGCAGTATTTT. Its translation is CASSRSSLTDTQYF.

This clonotype was found a few times. The rearrangement joins TRBV29-1 to TRBJ2-5; 9 bases fit TRBD1. V lost 2 bases, J lost 2 bases, and 9 bases stayed unmatched. CDR3 length: 16 residues. Germline CDR1 reads SQVTM; CDR2 reads ANQGSEA. Here the CDR3 DNA reads TGCAGCGTTGAAATTGCAGGGACAGGGATTCAAGAGACCCAGTACTTC. Translation gives CSVEIAGTGIQETQYF.

This clonotype showed up many times. The chain has TRBV20-1 and TRBJ2-3, with 13 bases fitting TRBD2. The germline CDR1 and CDR2 sequences are DFQATT and SNEGSKA (reference sequence). J gave up 6 bases and V 2 bases, and 14 bases lay outside the gene matches. The CDR3 spans 18 residues. CDR3 sequence: CSARPPGLAGVREDTQYF. The CDR3 DNA follows: TGCAGTGCTAGACCTCCCGGACTAGCGGGGGTGAGAGAGGATACGCAGTATTTT.

The sample holds a few counts of this clonotype. This rearrangement joins TRBV4-3 to TRBJ2-7, with D possibly being TRBD2 (5 bases). The CDR3 extends over 16 amino acids. V was clipped by 0 bases and J by 4 bases, with 16 bases between them. Germline V gene data show CDR1 as LGHNA and CDR2 as YSLEER. The CDR3 here is CASSQDRGNPTYEQYF. The CDR3 DNA is TGCGCCAGCAGCCAAGATCGGGGAAATCCCACATACGAGCAGTACTTC.

V and J are TRBV28 and TRBJ2-7; TRBD1 agrees at 7 bases. The CDR3 totals 16 residues. Germline lookup yields CDR1 MDHEN and CDR2 SYDVKM. After removal of 6 bases from V and 0 bases from J, the junction contained 11 bases not matched to a gene. The CDR3: CASSPPPGQISYEQYF. As DNA, the CDR3 is TGTGCCAGCAGCCCCCCCCCGGGACAGATCTCCTACGAGCAGTACTTC.

The chain recombines TRBV2 with TRBJ2-1, with 10 bases lining up with TRBD2. The CDR3 covers 17 residues. The germline gives CDR1 SNHLY, CDR2 FYNNEI. V was clipped by 4 bases and J by 7 bases; unmatched bases: 13. The CDR3 DNA sequence: TGTGCCAGCAGTGGTAAATCCGGGACTAGCGTGAGGAATGAGCAGTTCTTC. Protein sequence: CASSGKSGTSVRNEQFF.

This clonotype has a handful of counts. CDR3 nucleotides: TGCAGTGCTAGAGAACAGATACAAGAGACCCAGTACTTC. It is translated as CSAREQIQETQYF. The chain has TRBV20-1 and TRBJ2-5; D uncertain. The CDR3 sequence is 13 residues long. Germline V gene sequence: CDR1 DFQATT, CDR2 SNEGSKA (reference sequence). V gave up 0 bases and J gave up 2 bases, with 7 bases separating them.

The rearrangement links TRBV4-1 to TRBJ2-7, with D perhaps being TRBD1 or TRBD2 (5 bases each). CDR1 and CDR2 from the germline V gene are MGHRA and YSYEKL. The V end was cut by 0 bases, the J end by 5 bases, with 14 bases between. The CDR3 covers 15 residues. The chain's CDR3 is CASSQDRPGTHEQYF. The CDR3 DNA follows: TGCGCCAGCAGCCAAGATCGGCCAGGGACCCACGAGCAGTACTTC.

This clonotype has just a few counts. The chain is built from TRBV21-1 and TRBJ1-2. TRBV21-1 is listed as a pseudogene. The CDR3 extends over 16 amino acids. The CDR3 DNA is TGTGCCAGCAGCGCCCCGAGCAGGAGCCTTAACTATGGCTACACCTTC. Translating gives CASSAPSRSLNYGYTF.

The chain uses TRBV20-1 and TRBJ2-6; D not resolved. Trimming shortened V by 6 bases and J by 0 bases, and 12 bases separated the two germline ends. This CDR3 has 15 residues. The V gene's germline CDR1 is DFQATT and CDR2 SNEGSKA (reference sequence). CDR3: CSAPVVNSGANVLTF. The CDR3 nucleotides are TGCAGTGCCCCGGTGGTAAACTCTGGGGCCAACGTCCTGACTTTC.

This rearrangement joins TRBV18 to TRBJ2-2; D remains unclear. The CDR3 spans 13 residues. Trimming pared 6 bases from V and 7 bases from J, leaving 12 bases between. Germline V gene data show CDR1 as KGHSH and CDR2 as LQKENI. This chain's CDR3 is CASSDHADGELFF. CDR3 nucleotides: TGTGCCAGCTCGGACCACGCGGACGGGGAGCTGTTTTTT. The full variable domain, its missing parts supplied by reference TRBV18 and TRBJ2-2, is NAGVMQNPRHLVRRRGQEARLRCSPMKGHSHVYWYRQLPEEGLKFMVYLQKENIIDESGMPKERFSAEFPKEGPSILRIQQVVRGDSAAYFCASSDHADGELFFGEGSRLTVL.

This sequence joins TRBV28 and TRBJ2-7; 9 positions agree with TRBD1. The length of the CDR3 is 15 residues. Germline V gene lookup returns CDR1 MDHEN and CDR2 SYDVKM. Trimming cost V 7 bases and J 0 bases; bases outside gene matches: 7. The CDR3 spells CASTPTGGFSYEQYF. The CDR3 DNA sequence: TGTGCCAGCACCCCGACAGGGGGTTTCTCCTACGAGCAGTACTTC. The whole variable domain, remainder taken from reference TRBV28 and TRBJ2-7, is DVKVTQSSRYLVKRTGEKVFLECVQDMDHENMFWYRQDPGLGLRLIYFSYDVKMKEKGDIPEGYSVSREKKERFSLILESASTNQTSMYLCASTPTGGFSYEQYFGPGTRLTVT.

This clonotype came up a few times. The chain is built from TRBV7-8 and TRBJ2-3; a weak D match, TRBD2 (5 bases). The germline CDR1 and CDR2 sequences are SGHVS and FQNEAQ. The CDR3 runs to 15 residues. V was pared by 4 bases and J by 2 bases, with 13 bases between. CDR3: CASSSRLSTTDTQYF. In nucleotides, the CDR3 is TGTGCCAGCAGCTCCCGACTATCTACCACAGATACGCAGTATTTT.

This clonotype was seen a few times. The chain is built from TRBV5-6 and TRBJ2-2, with a weak D call TRBD2 (6 bases). The CDR3 loop spans 14 amino acids. Germline assignment: CDR1 SGHDT and CDR2 YYEEEE. Trimming cost V 7 bases and J 4 bases, with 14 bases left between them. CDR3 in DNA: TGTGCCAGCCGCCCCATCGGGGGCACCGGGGAGCTGTTTTTT. Amino acids: CASRPIGGTGELFF. The full variable domain, completed using reference TRBV5-6 and TRBJ2-2, is DAGVTQSPTHLIKTRGQQVTLRCSPKSGHDTVSWYQQALGQGPQFIFQYYEEEERQRGNFPDRFSGHQFPNYSSELNVNALLLGDSALYLCASRPIGGTGELFFGEGSRLTVL.

This clonotype was seen many times. The chain has TRBV11-1 and TRBJ2-2, with unresolved D. Between the trimmed V and J ends, which lost 5 bases and 5 bases, there was a span of 18 bases. The CDR3 consists of 16 residues. CDR1 and CDR2 from the germline V gene are SGHAT and FQDESV (reference sequence). The DNA for the CDR3 is TGTGCCAGCAGCCACCCCCAAACCGGATATACCGGGGAGCTGTTTTTT. It translates to CASSHPQTGYTGELFF.

This clonotype was seen a few times. This sequence joins TRBV20-1 and TRBJ2-7; no firm D call. CDR3 length equals 15 residues. V lost 3 bases to trimming and J lost 6 bases, with 21 bases between them. CDR1 is DFQATT and CDR2 is SNEGSKA in the germline V gene (reference sequence). This CDR3 reads CSASVERGGFAEQYF. The CDR3 DNA follows: TGCAGTGCTAGCGTCGAACGAGGTGGTTTCGCCGAGCAGTACTTC.